The clone carrying this T cell receptor (beta chain) was observed a few times. The V and J ends lost 1 base and 5 bases respectively, with 9 bases between them. This CDR3 has 13 amino acids. These data come from a study of blood T cell repertoires in COVID-19. Overall study context: Spain, Italy and the United States supplied samples that represented acute and convalescent COVID-19. T cells, B-cell-depleted T cells, or PBMCs supplied cDNA or gDNA.

Original processing methods: Using reference gene primer amplification, nucleated cell counts were estimated. TCRdb's copy holds only in-frame clones and misses some; the assay was immunoSEQ multiplex PCR. The DNA gave D and trimming, while V, J and clone size come from that table. This sample has under 85,000 clones, with around 82% found just once. Specimen: peripheral blood. J is TRBJ2-7 and V is TRBV12-3 or TRBV12-4; D call uncertain. The sequence came from a human donor in a cohort sampled during active COVID-19. The CDR3 sequence is CASSLDRVHEQYF. Written as DNA, the CDR3 is TGTGCCAGCAGTTTAGATCGGGTCCACGAGCAGTACTTC.